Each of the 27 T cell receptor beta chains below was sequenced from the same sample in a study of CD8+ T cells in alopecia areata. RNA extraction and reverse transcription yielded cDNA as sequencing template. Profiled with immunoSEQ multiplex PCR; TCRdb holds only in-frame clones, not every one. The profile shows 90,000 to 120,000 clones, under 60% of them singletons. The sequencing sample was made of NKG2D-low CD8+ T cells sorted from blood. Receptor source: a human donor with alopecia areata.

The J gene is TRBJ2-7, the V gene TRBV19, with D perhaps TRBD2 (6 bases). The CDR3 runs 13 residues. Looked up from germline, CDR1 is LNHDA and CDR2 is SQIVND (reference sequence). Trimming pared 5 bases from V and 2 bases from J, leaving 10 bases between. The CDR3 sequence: CASSVTSAYEQYF. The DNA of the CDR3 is TGTGCCAGTAGTGTGACTAGTGCCTACGAGCAGTACTTC.

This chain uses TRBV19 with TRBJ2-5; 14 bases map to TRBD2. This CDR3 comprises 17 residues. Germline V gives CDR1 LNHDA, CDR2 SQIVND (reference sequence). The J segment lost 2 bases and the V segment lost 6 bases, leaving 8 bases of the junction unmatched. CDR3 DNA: TGTGCCAGTAGGAGGACTAGCGGGAGGTACAATCAAGAGACCCAGTACTTC. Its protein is CASRRTSGRYNQETQYF.

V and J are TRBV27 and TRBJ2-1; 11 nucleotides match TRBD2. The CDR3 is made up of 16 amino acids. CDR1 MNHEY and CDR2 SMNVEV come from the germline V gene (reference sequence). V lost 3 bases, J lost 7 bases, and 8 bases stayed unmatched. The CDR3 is CASSFMGTSGANEQFF. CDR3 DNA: TGTGCCAGCAGTTTTATGGGGACTAGCGGAGCTAATGAGCAGTTCTTC.

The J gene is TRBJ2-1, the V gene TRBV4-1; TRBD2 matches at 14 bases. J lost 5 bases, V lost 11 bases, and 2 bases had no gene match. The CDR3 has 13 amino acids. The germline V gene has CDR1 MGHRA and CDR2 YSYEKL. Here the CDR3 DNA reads TGCGCCTCGGGACTAGCGGGGGACAATGAGCAGTTCTTC. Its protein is CASGLAGDNEQFF.

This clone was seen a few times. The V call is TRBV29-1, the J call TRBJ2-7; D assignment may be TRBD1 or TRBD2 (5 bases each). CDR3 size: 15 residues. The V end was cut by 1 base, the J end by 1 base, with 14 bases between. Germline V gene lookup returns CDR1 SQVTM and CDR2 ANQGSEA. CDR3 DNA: TGCAGCGTTGAAGGGGGGTTTCAGGGATCCTACGAGCAGTACTTC. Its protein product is CSVEGGFQGSYEQYF.

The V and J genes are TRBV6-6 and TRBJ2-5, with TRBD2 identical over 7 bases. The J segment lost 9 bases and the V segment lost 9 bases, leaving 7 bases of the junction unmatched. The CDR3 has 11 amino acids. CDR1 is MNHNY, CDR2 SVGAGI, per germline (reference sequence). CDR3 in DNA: TGTGCCAGGGACAACCGGGAGGCCCAGTACTTC. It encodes CARDNREAQYF.

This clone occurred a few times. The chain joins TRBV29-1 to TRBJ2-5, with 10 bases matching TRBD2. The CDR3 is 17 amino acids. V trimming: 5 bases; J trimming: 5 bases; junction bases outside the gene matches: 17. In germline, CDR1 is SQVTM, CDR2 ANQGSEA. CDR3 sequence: CSVPPSGSGGNRETQYF. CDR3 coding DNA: TGCAGCGTTCCCCCTAGCGGGAGTGGGGGTAATCGGGAGACCCAGTACTTC.

CDR3 in DNA: TGTGCCAGCAGCTTAAGGGCCGATAACAATGAGCAGTTCTTC. Translating gives CASSLRADNNEQFF. The rearrangement links TRBV7-3 to TRBJ2-1; the D is unclear. This CDR3 has 14 amino acids. Germline CDR1 and CDR2: SGHTA and FQGTGA. V lost 1 base to trimming and J lost 5 bases, with 9 bases between them.

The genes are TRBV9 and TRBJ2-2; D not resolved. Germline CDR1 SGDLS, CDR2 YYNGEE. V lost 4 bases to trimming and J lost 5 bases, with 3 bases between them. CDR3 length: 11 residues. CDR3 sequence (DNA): TGTGCCAGCAGCTCGACCGGGGAGCTGTTTTTT. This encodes CASSSTGELFF.

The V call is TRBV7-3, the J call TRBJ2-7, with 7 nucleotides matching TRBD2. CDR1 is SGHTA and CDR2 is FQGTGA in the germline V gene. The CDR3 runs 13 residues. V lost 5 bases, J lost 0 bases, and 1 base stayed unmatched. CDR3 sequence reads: CASSRGSSYEQYF. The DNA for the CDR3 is TGTGCCAGCAGCCGCGGGAGCTCCTACGAGCAGTACTTC.

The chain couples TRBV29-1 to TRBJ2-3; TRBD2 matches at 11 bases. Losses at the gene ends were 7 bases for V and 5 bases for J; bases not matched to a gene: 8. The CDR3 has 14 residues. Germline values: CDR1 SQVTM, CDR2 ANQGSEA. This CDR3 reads CSALAGGLEDTQYF. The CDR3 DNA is TGCAGCGCATTAGCGGGAGGGTTGGAAGATACGCAGTATTTT.

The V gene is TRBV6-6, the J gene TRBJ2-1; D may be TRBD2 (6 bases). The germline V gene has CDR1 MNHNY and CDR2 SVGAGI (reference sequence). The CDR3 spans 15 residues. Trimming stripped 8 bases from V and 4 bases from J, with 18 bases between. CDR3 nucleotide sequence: TGTGCCAGCGCTACCCCCGGGACTGCATACAATGAGCAGTTCTTC. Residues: CASATPGTAYNEQFF.

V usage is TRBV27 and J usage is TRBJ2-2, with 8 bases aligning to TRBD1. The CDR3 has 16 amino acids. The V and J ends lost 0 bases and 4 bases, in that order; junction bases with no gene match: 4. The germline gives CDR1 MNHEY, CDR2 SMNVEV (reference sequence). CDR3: CASSLSRTGTTGELFF. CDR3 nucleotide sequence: TGTGCCAGCAGTTTATCTAGGACAGGGACCACCGGGGAGCTGTTTTTT.

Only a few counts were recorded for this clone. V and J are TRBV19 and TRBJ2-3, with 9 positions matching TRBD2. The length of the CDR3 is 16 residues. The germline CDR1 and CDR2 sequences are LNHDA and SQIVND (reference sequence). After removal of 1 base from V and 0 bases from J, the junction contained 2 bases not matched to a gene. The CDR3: CASSIATSGSTDTQYF. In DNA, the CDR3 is TGTGCCAGTAGTATAGCAACTAGCGGGAGCACAGATACGCAGTATTTT. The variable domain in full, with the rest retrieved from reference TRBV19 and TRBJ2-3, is DGGITQSPKYLFRKEGQNVTLSCEQNLNHDAMYWYRQDPGQGLRLIYYSQIVNDFQKGDIAEGYSVSREKKESFPLTVTSAQKNPTAFYLCASSIATSGSTDTQYFGPGTRLTVL.

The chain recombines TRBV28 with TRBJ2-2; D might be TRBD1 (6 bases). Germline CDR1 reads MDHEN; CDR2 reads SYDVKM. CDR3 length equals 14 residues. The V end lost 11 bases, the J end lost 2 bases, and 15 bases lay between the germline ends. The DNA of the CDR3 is TGTGCCGTGAAAAACAGGGTCAACACCGGGGAGCTGTTTTTT. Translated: CAVKNRVNTGELFF.

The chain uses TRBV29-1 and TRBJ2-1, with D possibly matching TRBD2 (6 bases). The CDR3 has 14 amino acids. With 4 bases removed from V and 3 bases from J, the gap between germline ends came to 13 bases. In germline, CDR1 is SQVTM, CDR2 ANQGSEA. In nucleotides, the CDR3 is TGCAGCGTTGTGCGGCGGGACCACTACAATGAGCAGTTCTTC. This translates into CSVVRRDHYNEQFF.

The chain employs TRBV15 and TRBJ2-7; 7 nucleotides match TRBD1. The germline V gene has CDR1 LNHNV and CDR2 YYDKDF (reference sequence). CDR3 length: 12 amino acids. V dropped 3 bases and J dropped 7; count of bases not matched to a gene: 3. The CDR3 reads CATSRARGEQYF. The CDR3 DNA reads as TGTGCCACCAGCAGGGCCAGGGGGGAGCAGTACTTC.

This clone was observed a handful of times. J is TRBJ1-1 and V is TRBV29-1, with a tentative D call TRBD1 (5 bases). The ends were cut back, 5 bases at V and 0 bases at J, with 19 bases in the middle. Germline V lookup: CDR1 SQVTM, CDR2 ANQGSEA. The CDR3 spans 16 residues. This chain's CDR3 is CSVPPYLTEMNTEAFF. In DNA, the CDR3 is TGCAGCGTTCCTCCCTACTTGACAGAAATGAACACTGAAGCTTTCTTT.

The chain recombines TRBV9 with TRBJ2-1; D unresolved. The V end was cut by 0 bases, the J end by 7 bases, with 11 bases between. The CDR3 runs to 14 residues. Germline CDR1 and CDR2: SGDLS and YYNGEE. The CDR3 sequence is CASSVGGTANEQFF. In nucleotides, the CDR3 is TGTGCCAGCAGCGTAGGAGGAACGGCAAATGAGCAGTTCTTC. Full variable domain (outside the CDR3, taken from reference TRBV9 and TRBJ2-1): DSGVTQTPKHLITATGQRVTLRCSPRSGDLSVYWYQQSLDQGLQFLIQYYNGEERAKGNILERFSAQQFPDLHSELNLSSLELGDSALYFCASSVGGTANEQFFGPGTRLTVL.

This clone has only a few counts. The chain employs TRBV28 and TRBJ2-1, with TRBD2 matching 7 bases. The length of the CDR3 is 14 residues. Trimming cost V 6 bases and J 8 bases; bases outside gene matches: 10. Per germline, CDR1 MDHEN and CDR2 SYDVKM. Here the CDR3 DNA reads TGTGCCAGCAGCTCCGGACTAGGTGTCGATGAGCAGTTCTTC. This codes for CASSSGLGVDEQFF.

The CDR3 protein is CSVEGPSDNEQFF. The CDR3, as DNA: TGCAGCGTTGAGGGTCCTAGCGACAATGAGCAGTTCTTC. The V and J genes are TRBV29-1 and TRBJ2-1, with TRBD2 as a possible D gene (6 bases). The V end was cut by 3 bases, the J end by 5 bases, with 11 bases between. Germline CDR1 is SQVTM and CDR2 is ANQGSEA. CDR3 length: 13 residues.

The CDR3 loop reads CASGRREKLFF. Written as DNA, the CDR3 is TGTGCCAGCGGGCGGAGGGAAAAACTGTTTTTT. The V call is TRBV28, the J call TRBJ1-4; D gene uncertain. Germline-derived CDR1 and CDR2 are MDHEN and SYDVKM. The CDR3 has 11 amino acids. Trimming shortened V by 8 bases and J by 8 bases, and 9 bases separated the two germline ends.

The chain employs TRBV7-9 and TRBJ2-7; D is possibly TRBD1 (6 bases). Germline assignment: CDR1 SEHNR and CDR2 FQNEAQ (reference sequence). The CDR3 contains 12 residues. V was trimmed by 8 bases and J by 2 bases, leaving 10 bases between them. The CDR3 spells CASGTTPYEQYF. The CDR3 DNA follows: TGTGCCAGCGGGACAACCCCCTACGAGCAGTACTTC.

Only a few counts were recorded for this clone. The CDR3 coding sequence is TGCAGCGCAGGGGGTCTGATGTCCTACAATGAGCAGTTCTTC. This encodes CSAGGLMSYNEQFF. The rearrangement links TRBV29-1 to TRBJ2-1; 7 bases are shared with TRBD1. V lost 7 bases to trimming and J lost 1 base; unmatched junction nucleotides: 7. Germline V gene lookup returns CDR1 SQVTM and CDR2 ANQGSEA. The CDR3 totals 14 residues.

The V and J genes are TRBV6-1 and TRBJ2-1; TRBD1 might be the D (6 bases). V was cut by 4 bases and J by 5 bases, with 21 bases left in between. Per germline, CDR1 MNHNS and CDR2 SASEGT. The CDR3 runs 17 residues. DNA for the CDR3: TGTGCCAGCAGTGCCGACAGGCCTCAAGTGGTCAACAATGAGCAGTTCTTC. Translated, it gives CASSADRPQVVNNEQFF.

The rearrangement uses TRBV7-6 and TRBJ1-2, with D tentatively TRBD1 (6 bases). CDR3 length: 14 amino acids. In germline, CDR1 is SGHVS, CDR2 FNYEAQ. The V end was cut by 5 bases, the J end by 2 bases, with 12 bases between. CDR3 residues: CASSPTTGNYGYTF. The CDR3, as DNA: TGTGCCAGCAGCCCGACGACAGGCAACTATGGCTACACCTTC.

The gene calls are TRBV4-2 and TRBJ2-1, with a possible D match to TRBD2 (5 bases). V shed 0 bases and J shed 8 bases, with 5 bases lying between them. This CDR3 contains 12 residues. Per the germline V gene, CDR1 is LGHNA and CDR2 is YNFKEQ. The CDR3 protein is CASSQDSDEQFF. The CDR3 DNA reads TGTGCCAGCAGCCAAGATAGCGATGAGCAGTTCTTC.